The TCR beta chain under discussion was sequenced for a study of Graves' ophthalmopathy and Graves' hyperthyroidism. Amplifying from RNA transcripts, the study obtained TCR beta CDR3 regions. HTBI primers primed a first-round RT-PCR, and a second-round multiplex PCR followed. MiXCR, run by TCRdb on the multiplex PCR reads, gives a single entry per CDR3 protein. Of about 740,000 distinct CDR3 sequences in the sample, about 44% were seen once. CDR1 is KGHDR, CDR2 SFDVKD, per germline. CDR3 length equals 17 residues. The V end was cut by 5 bases, the J end by 3 bases, with 18 bases between. The V call is TRBV24-1, the J call TRBJ2-2, with no clear D. Sequencing was performed on peripheral blood. The source of this sequence is an adult man with Graves' ophthalmopathy. CDR3 nucleotides: TGTGCCACCAGTGGGTTTGACTCGGTACCCTACACCGGGGAGCTGTTTTTT. Its protein is CATSGFDSVPYTGELFF.